This T cell receptor (beta chain) is drawn from a study of vaccination effects on CD4 cells after COVID-19. A note on this clone: Its antigen remains unknown.

V shed 3 bases and J shed 9 bases, with 6 bases lying between them. This CDR3 spans 12 amino acids. Germline loops: CDR1 SGHDN, CDR2 FVKESK. ViraFEST assay sequencing came after antigen-specific CD4+ T cells were expanded with viral peptide pools. The culture ran for 10 days, and then CD4+ T cells were isolated. It was two doses of either the BNT162b2 or mRNA-1273 vaccine that participants received. Wells containing approximately 2 million PBMC each were cultured with about 9.4 IU/ml IL-2 and about 9.6 ug/ml peptides. At days 3 and 7, half of the medium was exchanged for IL-2 medium. Repertoires were generated with immunoSEQ multiplex PCR, while TCRdb's copy carries only in-frame clones and drops some. Counted here are about 29,000 clones, 74% occurring once; the ten biggest clones make up about 17%.

V usage is TRBV14 and J usage is TRBJ1-6; no firm D call. Sequenced material: CD4+ T cells from PBMCs cultured with HCoV-OC43 spike peptides, taken after COVID-19 vaccination. Subset reported: HCoV-OC43 spike overlapping peptide pool stimulation. This receptor was obtained from a human donor who received a COVID-19 vaccine. The CDR3 here is CASSQESSPLHF. The CDR3 DNA follows: TGTGCCAGCAGCCAGGAAAGTTCACCCCTCCACTTT.